Shown below are 15 T cell receptor beta chains from a single sample sequenced in a study of blood T cell repertoires in COVID-19. Profiling relied on immunoSEQ multiplex PCR, and the TCRdb table lists in-frame clones only, not all of them. Here the sample spans approximately 190,000 clones, roughly 80% being singletons. The material sequenced was peripheral blood. All receptors derive from a man younger than 40 with active or convalescent COVID-19.

Notes on this clone: A junction boundary mismatches the germline segment, possibly from a read error. The J gene is TRBJ1-4, the V gene TRBV7-7; 8 bases agree with TRBD1. The germline V gene encodes CDR1 SSHAT and CDR2 FNYEAQ (reference sequence). The length of the CDR3 is 15 residues. DNA of the CDR3: TGTGCTAGCAGCCAGGGGGCTGGGACTAATGAAAAACTGTTTTTT. Encoded protein: CASSQGAGTNEKLFF.

This clone was seen only once. DNA for the CDR3: TGTGCGTGTAAATCCTACAATGAGCAGTTCTTC. Its protein product is CACKSYNEQFF. The chain combines TRBV14 with TRBJ2-1; no clear D gene. CDR1 and CDR2 from the germline V gene are SGHDN and FVKESK. This CDR3 is 11 amino acids long.

The gene calls are TRBV6-4 and TRBJ2-1, with 14 bases matching TRBD2. The CDR3 totals 16 residues. Germline V lookup: CDR1 MRHNA, CDR2 SNTAGT. V dropped 4 bases and J dropped 9; count of bases not matched to a gene: 8. The CDR3 loop reads CASSVGTSGSTGEQFF. CDR3 DNA sequence: TGTGCCAGCAGTGTCGGGACTAGCGGGAGTACCGGTGAGCAGTTCTTC.

The table lists this clone with a count of one. The V gene is TRBV7-8, the J gene TRBJ2-3; weak D call: TRBD2 (6 bases). This CDR3 is built from 16 residues. Trimming removed 5 bases at V and 1 base at J, with 16 bases between. CDR1 and CDR2 (germline): SGHVS, FQNEAQ. The CDR3, as DNA: TGTGCCAGCAGCGCCAGGGAGGATCATGGCACAGATACGCAGTATTTT. This codes for CASSAREDHGTDTQYF.

The sample holds a few counts of this clone. The genes are TRBV28 and TRBJ1-2, with 8 bases identical to TRBD1. The CDR3 totals 16 residues. The V gene's germline CDR1 is MDHEN and CDR2 SYDVKM. Unmatched junction bases numbered 5, after V lost 2 bases and J lost 0 bases. The CDR3, as DNA: TGTGCCAGCAGTTTACTACAGGGGGGTCCTAACTATGGCTACACCTTC. The encoded protein is CASSLLQGGPNYGYTF.

This sequence joins TRBV9 and TRBJ2-2; 8 bases fit TRBD2. The length of the CDR3 is 20 residues. The trim removed 2 bases at V and 2 bases at J, leaving 17 bases unmatched. Germline CDR1 SGDLS, CDR2 YYNGEE. In nucleotides, the CDR3 is TGTGCCAGCAGCGTTATCCCAGCGGTTTCACTAGCGGAAAACACCGGGGAGCTGTTTTTT. It encodes CASSVIPAVSLAENTGELFF.

The genes are TRBV30 and TRBJ1-4; D not resolved. The germline gives CDR1 GTSNPN, CDR2 SVGIG (reference sequence). The CDR3 totals 18 residues. V lost 8 bases to trimming and J lost 0 bases, with 25 bases between them. The CDR3 region is CAGDTRRYGIATNEKLFF. For the CDR3, the DNA is TGTGCCGGAGACACCCGCCGGTACGGGATTGCAACTAATGAAAAACTGTTTTTT.

This clone was observed once. V is TRBV6-1 and J is TRBJ1-4; a weak D match, TRBD1 (5 bases). V was shortened by 0 bases and J by 4 bases, with 18 bases between the two germline ends. CDR1 is MNHNS, CDR2 SASEGT, per germline. The CDR3 spans 18 residues. This CDR3 is CASSEATGTRAVNEKLFF. CDR3 nucleotides: TGTGCCAGCAGTGAAGCCACCGGGACTCGGGCGGTTAATGAAAAACTGTTTTTT.

This clone was counted a single time. This chain connects TRBV10-1 to TRBJ2-2, with D possibly being TRBD2 (5 bases). The CDR3 is 16 residues long. Between the trimmed V and J ends, which lost 0 bases and 2 bases, there was a span of 10 bases. Germline V gene sequence: CDR1 WNHNN, CDR2 SYGVQD (reference sequence). The CDR3 DNA reads TGCGCCAGCAGTGAGTCGGTAGCGAGAAACACCGGGGAGCTGTTTTTT. Its protein product is CASSESVARNTGELFF.

The chain recombines TRBV5-1 with TRBJ2-3; 11 nucleotides agree with TRBD1. Germline CDR1 is SGHRS and CDR2 is YFSETQ. Trimming at V came to 4 bases and at J to 4 bases, leaving 8 bases not matched to a gene. This CDR3 spans 16 amino acids. The CDR3 loop is CASSRWTGGYADTQYF. In DNA form, the CDR3 reads TGCGCCAGCAGCCGATGGACAGGGGGCTACGCAGATACGCAGTATTTT.

V gene TRBV11-2 combines with J gene TRBJ2-2, with D perhaps matching TRBD2 (6 bases). Germline CDR1 SGHAT, CDR2 FQNNGV. With 5 bases removed from V and 8 bases from J, the gap between germline ends came to 9 bases. This CDR3 region has 12 residues. CDR3 loop: CASSAGIGELFF. The CDR3 DNA follows: TGTGCCAGCAGCGCGGGGATTGGGGAGCTGTTTTTT.

Concerning this clone: Other DNA sequences from this sample encode an identical CDR3 as well. V is TRBV6-5 and J is TRBJ2-6; D is possibly TRBD1 (5 bases). The V and J ends lost 2 bases and 1 base respectively, with 9 bases between them. Germline values: CDR1 MNHEY, CDR2 SVGAGI. The length of the CDR3 is 16 residues. The CDR3 DNA sequence: TGTGCCAGCAGTTACAGGGGCCCATCTGGGGCCAACGTCCTGACTTTC. This codes for CASSYRGPSGANVLTF.

J is TRBJ1-1 and V is TRBV9; D not certain. This CDR3 region has 13 residues. Trimming left V 0 bases short and J 6 bases short, with 9 bases between. Per the germline V gene, CDR1 is SGDLS and CDR2 is YYNGEE. The CDR3 reads CASSVGEVAEAFF. CDR3 coding DNA: TGTGCCAGCAGCGTAGGAGAGGTGGCTGAAGCTTTCTTT.

J is TRBJ1-2 and V is TRBV7-2; D remains unclear. The V end was cut by 3 bases, the J end by 8 bases, with 13 bases between. Germline V gives CDR1 SGHTA, CDR2 FQGNSA. This CDR3 comprises 13 residues. The CDR3 protein is CASSLSSVGGYTF. The CDR3 DNA sequence: TGTGCCAGCAGCTTGTCCTCGGTGGGCGGCTACACCTTC.

This clone showed up just a few times. The CDR3 is CASSGLGSNYGYTF. The DNA for the CDR3 is TGTGCCAGCAGTGGCCTAGGCAGTAACTATGGCTACACCTTC. The chain combines TRBV2 with TRBJ1-2; D not resolved. Germline lookup yields CDR1 SNHLY and CDR2 FYNNEI. Trimming took off 4 bases at V and 1 base at J, with 10 bases between the two ends. This CDR3 has 14 residues.